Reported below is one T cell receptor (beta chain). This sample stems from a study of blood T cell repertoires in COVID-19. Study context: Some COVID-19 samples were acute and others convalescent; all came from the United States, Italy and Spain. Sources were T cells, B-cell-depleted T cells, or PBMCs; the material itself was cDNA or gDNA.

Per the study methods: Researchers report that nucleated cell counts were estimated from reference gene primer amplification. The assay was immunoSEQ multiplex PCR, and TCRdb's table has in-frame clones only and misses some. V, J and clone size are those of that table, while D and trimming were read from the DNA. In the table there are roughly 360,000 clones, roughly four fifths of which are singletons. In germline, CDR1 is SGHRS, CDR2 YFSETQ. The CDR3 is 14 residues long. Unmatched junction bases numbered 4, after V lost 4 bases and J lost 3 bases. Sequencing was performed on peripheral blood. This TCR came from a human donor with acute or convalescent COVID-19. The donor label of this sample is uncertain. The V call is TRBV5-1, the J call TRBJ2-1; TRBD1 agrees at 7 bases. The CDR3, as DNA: TGCGCCAGCAGCACACGACAGGGCTACAATGAGCAGTTCTTC. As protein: CASSTRQGYNEQFF.